A single sample gave rise to the 8 T cell receptor beta chains below, sequenced in a study of response to subunit inactivated influenza vaccine. MiXCR, run by TCRdb on the RT-PCR reads, gives a single entry per CDR3 protein. This sample has 500,000 to 650,000 distinct CDR3 sequences, with less than 8% found just once. The source material was PBMCs from blood, sampled around 2 years after vaccination. The receptors shown here come from a man between 50 and 75 years old who received an inactivated influenza vaccine.

There are many counts of this clonotype. The J gene is TRBJ2-1, the V gene TRBV11-2; the D gene is possibly TRBD1 (6 bases). The CDR3 sequence is 13 residues long. V gave up 3 bases and J gave up 4 bases, with 7 bases separating them. Germline CDR1 SGHAT, CDR2 FQNNGV. This CDR3 is CASSFDRYNEQFF. CDR3 DNA: TGTGCCAGCAGCTTCGACAGGTACAATGAGCAGTTCTTC.

This clonotype has more than one count but fewer than ten. This chain connects TRBV24-1 to TRBJ2-2, with 13 positions matching TRBD2. CDR3 length equals 17 residues. Trimming removed 4 bases from V and 7 bases from J; junction bases left unmatched: 8. Germline V gene data show CDR1 as KGHDR and CDR2 as SFDVKD. DNA for the CDR3: TGTGCCACCAGTGACCTCACTAGCGGGAGGGCCTTCGGGGAGCTGTTTTTT. Translating it yields CATSDLTSGRAFGELFF.

This clonotype showed up many times. At one end the junction does not follow the germline gene, possibly because of a read error. The chain links TRBV20-1 to TRBJ1-1, with a weak D call TRBD1 (6 bases). The CDR3 loop spans 15 amino acids. Germline-derived CDR1 and CDR2 are DFQATT and SNEGSKA (reference sequence). CDR3 residues: CSARDAGQGNAEAFF. Written as DNA, the CDR3 is TGCAGTGCTAGAGACGCAGGGCAGGGGAACGCTGAAGCTTTCTTT.

This clonotype was seen at least ten times. This chain uses TRBV28 with TRBJ1-4, with D possibly being TRBD1 (6 bases). V was shortened by 2 bases and J by 3 bases, with 10 bases between the two germline ends. The length of the CDR3 is 15 residues. Germline CDR1 and CDR2: MDHEN and SYDVKM. CDR3 amino acids: CASSLQGWANEKLFF. The CDR3 DNA reads as TGTGCCAGCAGTTTACAGGGGTGGGCTAATGAAAAACTGTTTTTT.

The CDR3 nucleotides read TGTGCCAGCAGTTCCAGGACAGGGCGGTACACTGAAGCTTTCTTT. Translated: CASSSRTGRYTEAFF. The chain employs TRBV12-3 or TRBV12-4 and TRBJ1-1; 8 bases fit TRBD1. The CDR3 runs to 15 residues. The trim removed 4 bases at V and 3 bases at J, leaving 7 bases unmatched.

The table lists this clonotype with many counts. The chain uses TRBV4-2 and TRBJ2-2; the D gene is possibly TRBD1 (6 bases). With 0 bases removed from V and 1 base from J, the gap between germline ends came to 6 bases. The germline CDR1 and CDR2 sequences are LGHNA and YNFKEQ. The CDR3 has 15 amino acids. CDR3 residues: CASSQEQGNTGELFF. The CDR3, as DNA: TGTGCCAGCAGCCAAGAACAGGGGAACACCGGGGAGCTGTTTTTT.

This clonotype has at least ten counts. The chain links TRBV5-1 to TRBJ2-5; 7 nucleotides match TRBD2. Unmatched junction bases numbered 3, after V lost 0 bases and J lost 1 base. The CDR3 runs to 15 residues. CDR1 and CDR2 (germline): SGHRS, YFSETQ. Here the CDR3 reads CASSLGLAVQETQYF. In DNA form, the CDR3 reads TGCGCCAGCAGCTTGGGTCTAGCGGTCCAAGAGACCCAGTACTTC.

A few counts support this clonotype. The genes are TRBV29-1 and TRBJ2-4; TRBD1 matches at 10 bases. Unmatched junction bases numbered 9, after V lost 1 base and J lost 6 bases. The CDR3 contains 16 residues. The germline V gene encodes CDR1 SQVTM and CDR2 ANQGSEA. CDR3 in amino acids: CSVEAPGQGTGNIQYF. The CDR3 bases are TGCAGCGTTGAAGCCCCGGGACAGGGGACCGGAAACATTCAGTACTTC.